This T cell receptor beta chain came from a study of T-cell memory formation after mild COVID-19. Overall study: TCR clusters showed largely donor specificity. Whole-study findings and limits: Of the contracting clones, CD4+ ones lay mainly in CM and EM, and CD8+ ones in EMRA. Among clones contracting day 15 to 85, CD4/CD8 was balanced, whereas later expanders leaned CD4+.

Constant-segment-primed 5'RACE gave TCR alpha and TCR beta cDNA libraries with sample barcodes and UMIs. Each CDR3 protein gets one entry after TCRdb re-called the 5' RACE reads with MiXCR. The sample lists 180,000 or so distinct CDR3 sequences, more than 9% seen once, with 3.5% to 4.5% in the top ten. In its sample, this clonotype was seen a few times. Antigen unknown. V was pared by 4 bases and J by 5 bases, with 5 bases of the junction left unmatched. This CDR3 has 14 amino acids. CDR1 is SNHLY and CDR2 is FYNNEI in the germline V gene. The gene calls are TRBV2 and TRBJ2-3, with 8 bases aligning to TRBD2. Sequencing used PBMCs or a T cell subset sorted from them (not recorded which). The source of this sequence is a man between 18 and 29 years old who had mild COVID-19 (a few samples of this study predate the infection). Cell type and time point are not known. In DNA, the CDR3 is TGTGCCAGCAGTGTTGGAGCGGGGGTAGATACGCAGTATTTT. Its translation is CASSVGAGVDTQYF.